The TCR beta chain described here comes from a study of a mutant IDH1 vaccine in newly diagnosed glioma. Only in-frame clones appear in the TCRdb table, and some are missing; sequencing was by immunoSEQ multiplex PCR. The sample holds tens of thousands of clones, 70% to 80% seen once. Stated time point: week 35, safety follow-up. Vaccination used 300 ug of mutant IDH1 20-mer peptide per dose, with topical imiquimod. This clone was seen only once. Its antigen is currently unknown. V lost 0 bases and J lost 0, with 4 bases in between. The CDR3 covers 13 residues. Germline CDR1 and CDR2: SGHNT and YYREEE (reference sequence).

The source is a man aged 40-49 years with glioma. Sample: PBMCs, taken from a glioma patient whose treatment included an IDH1 peptide vaccine. The chain carries TRBV5-4 and TRBJ2-7; D gene unclear. CDR3 sequence: CASSLDFSYEQYF. The CDR3 DNA reads TGTGCCAGCAGCTTGGACTTCTCCTACGAGCAGTACTTC.